The 25 T cell receptor beta chains in this list originate from one sample, sequenced in a study of T-cell memory formation after mild COVID-19. TCRdb redid the calling of the 5' RACE reads with MiXCR, one entry per CDR3 protein. The sample includes some 210,000 distinct CDR3 sequences, around 17% of them seen just once. Sequencing was performed on PBMCs or a T cell subset sorted from them (not recorded which). The receptors originated from an adult woman who had mild COVID-19 (a few samples of this study predate the infection). Cell type and time point are not known.

CDR3 sequence reads: CASSLSDPRNYGYTF. As DNA, the CDR3 is TGTGCCAGCAGCCTCTCCGACCCAAGGAACTATGGCTACACCTTC. V is TRBV4-2 and J is TRBJ1-2; D ambiguous. The V and J ends lost 4 bases and 2 bases respectively, with 14 bases between them. CDR3 length: 15 residues. Per the germline V gene, CDR1 is LGHNA and CDR2 is YNFKEQ.

This clonotype was detected a few times. This chain joins TRBV6-1 and TRBJ1-4, with unresolved D. Germline V CDR1 and CDR2: MNHNS, SASEGT. With 5 bases removed from V and 4 bases from J, the gap between germline ends came to 2 bases. The CDR3 extends over 11 amino acids. This chain's CDR3 is CASSHNEKLFF. The CDR3 DNA follows: TGTGCCAGCAGTCATAATGAAAAACTGTTTTTT.

In this sample, this clonotype turned up a few times. CDR3 residues: CASSLGGTGERAQYF. CDR3 sequence (DNA): TGTGCCAGCAGCTTGGGTGGGACAGGGGAGAGGGCCCAGTACTTC. The chain recombines TRBV7-2 with TRBJ2-5; 10 bases map to TRBD1. The length of the CDR3 is 15 residues. Trimming at V came to 3 bases and at J to 9 bases, leaving 10 bases not matched to a gene. Germline CDR1 SGHTA, CDR2 FQGNSA.

The rearrangement joins TRBV12-3 or TRBV12-4 to TRBJ1-5; no reliable D call. CDR3 length equals 15 residues. Trimming took off 4 bases at V and 6 bases at J, with 16 bases between the two ends. CDR3 DNA sequence: TGTGCCAGCAGTTCACTGGACGGTACTACTCAGCCCCAGCATTTT. Translation gives CASSSLDGTTQPQHF.

In its sample, this clonotype was seen a few times. The V gene is TRBV19, the J gene TRBJ1-2, with D maybe TRBD1 (6 bases). CDR3 length: 13 amino acids. CDR1 LNHDA and CDR2 SQIVND come from the germline V gene (reference sequence). Between the trimmed V and J ends, which lost 4 bases and 3 bases, there was a span of 9 bases. The CDR3 DNA reads as TGTGCCAGTAGTACCAGACAGGACTATGGCTACACCTTC. Translated: CASSTRQDYGYTF. The whole variable domain, remainder taken from reference TRBV19 and TRBJ1-2, is DGGITQSPKYLFRKEGQNVTLSCEQNLNHDAMYWYRQDPGQGLRLIYYSQIVNDFQKGDIAEGYSVSREKKESFPLTVTSAQKNPTAFYLCASSTRQDYGYTFGSGTRLTVV.

This clonotype was observed a few times. V gene TRBV12-3 or TRBV12-4 combines with J gene TRBJ1-5; 9 bases are shared with TRBD1. V trimming: 3 bases; J trimming: 1 base; junction bases outside the gene matches: 1. The CDR3 sequence is 15 residues long. The CDR3 region has the DNA TGTGCCAGCAGTTTCACAGGGGGCAGCAATCAGCCCCAGCATTTT. Amino acids: CASSFTGGSNQPQHF.

This clonotype showed up just a few times. J is TRBJ1-3 and V is TRBV12-3 or TRBV12-4; 7 bases are a match to TRBD1. The length of the CDR3 is 15 residues. V shed 6 bases and J 0 bases; nucleotides not matched to a gene: 5. Written as DNA, the CDR3 is TGTGCCAGCAGAACGACAGGGAGCTCTGGAAACACCATATATTTT. Its translation is CASRTTGSSGNTIYF.

This clonotype was observed many times. The CDR3 DNA follows: TGTGCCACCAGTGATTTGAAGTTTGGCTCCTACAATGAGCAGTTCTTC. Amino acids: CATSDLKFGSYNEQFF. The chain has TRBV24-1 and TRBJ2-1; the D is unclear. CDR3 length: 16 amino acids. In germline, CDR1 is KGHDR, CDR2 SFDVKD. V lost 0 bases, J lost 0 bases, and 8 bases lay in between.

This clonotype has only a few counts. The chain combines TRBV5-1 with TRBJ2-3; 12 nucleotides match TRBD2. Germline values: CDR1 SGHRS, CDR2 YFSETQ. The CDR3 spans 16 residues. After removal of 7 bases from V and 1 base from J, the junction contained 7 bases not matched to a gene. Here the CDR3 reads CASGPGTSGRTDTQYF. CDR3 in DNA: TGCGCCAGCGGTCCCGGGACTAGCGGGCGCACAGATACGCAGTATTTT.

This clonotype was seen at least ten times. This chain connects TRBV7-2 to TRBJ1-2; tentative D call: TRBD1 (5 bases). Trimming pared 1 base from V and 8 bases from J, leaving 17 bases between. The CDR3 totals 15 residues. The germline V gene encodes CDR1 SGHTA and CDR2 FQGNSA. In nucleotides, the CDR3 is TGTGCCAGCAGCTTAGTATCGGCAGGGTTGGGGGGCTACACCTTC. Residues: CASSLVSAGLGGYTF.

This clonotype was seen more than once but under ten times. The chain couples TRBV5-5 to TRBJ1-1, with TRBD1 matching over 9 bases. The CDR3 sequence is 20 residues long. The ends lost 0 bases at V and 0 bases at J; junction bases unmatched: 15. Looked up from germline, CDR1 is SGHKS and CDR2 is YYEKEE (reference sequence). This CDR3 is CASSLGGTGPLARMNTEAFF. DNA for the CDR3: TGTGCCAGCAGCTTGGGAGGGACAGGGCCCTTGGCGCGGATGAACACTGAAGCTTTCTTT. The whole variable domain, remainder taken from reference TRBV5-5 and TRBJ1-1, is DAGVTQSPTHLIKTRGQQVTLRCSPISGHKSVSWYQQVLGQGPQFIFQYYEKEERGRGNFPDRFSARQFPNYSSELNVNALLLGDSALYLCASSLGGTGPLARMNTEAFFGQGTRLTVV.

This clonotype showed up just a few times. V is TRBV2 and J is TRBJ2-2; D might be TRBD1 (6 bases). Trimming removed 4 bases from V and 2 bases from J, with 11 bases in between. Germline lookup yields CDR1 SNHLY and CDR2 FYNNEI. The CDR3 is 15 residues long. The CDR3 reads CASSVQGSNTGELFF. The CDR3, as DNA: TGTGCCAGCAGTGTCCAGGGGTCCAACACCGGGGAGCTGTTTTTT.

This clonotype was seen just once. V is TRBV6-2 or TRBV6-3 and J is TRBJ2-7; D possibly corresponds to TRBD1 (6 bases). The CDR3 sequence is 14 residues long. With 5 bases removed from V and 3 bases from J, the gap between germline ends came to 14 bases. In germline, CDR1 is MNHEY, CDR2 SVGEGT. In DNA form, the CDR3 reads TGTGCCAGCAGTAGACAGGCGTCTTTCTACGAGCAGTACTTC. Its protein is CASSRQASFYEQYF.

The chain links TRBV5-1 to TRBJ2-3; D perhaps matches TRBD2 (5 bases). Germline V gene data show CDR1 as SGHRS and CDR2 as YFSETQ. The ends were cut back, 0 bases at V and 4 bases at J, with 12 bases in the middle. There are 15 residues in the CDR3. CDR3 residues: CASSLARGSADTQYF. DNA of the CDR3: TGCGCCAGCAGCTTGGCCCGGGGATCTGCAGATACGCAGTATTTT.

The chain recombines TRBV7-2 with TRBJ1-3; no firm D call. The CDR3 loop spans 14 amino acids. With 5 bases removed from V and 0 bases from J, the gap between germline ends came to 8 bases. Germline CDR1 SGHTA, CDR2 FQGNSA. CDR3 sequence: CASSAIGSGNTIYF. CDR3 nucleotide sequence: TGTGCCAGCAGCGCAATCGGCTCTGGAAACACCATATATTTT.

The J gene is TRBJ1-1, the V gene TRBV11-2; D is unclear. Germline assignment: CDR1 SGHAT and CDR2 FQNNGV. The CDR3 spans 15 residues. V was trimmed by 1 base and J by 4 bases, leaving 13 bases between them. This CDR3 reads CASSLVTGIGTEAFF. The CDR3 DNA is TGTGCCAGCAGCTTAGTCACCGGGATAGGCACTGAAGCTTTCTTT.

The chain has TRBV14 and TRBJ2-7; 10 positions match TRBD2. The J segment lost 6 bases and the V segment lost 6 bases, leaving 5 bases of the junction unmatched. The CDR3 extends over 13 amino acids. CDR1 and CDR2 (germline): SGHDN, FVKESK. The CDR3 loop is CASRSSGGREQYF. Written as DNA, the CDR3 is TGTGCCAGCAGGTCTAGCGGGGGTCGCGAGCAGTACTTC.

CDR3 protein: CASSRPGDTYNEQFF. The CDR3 nucleotides read TGTGCCAGCAGCCGACCGGGAGATACCTACAATGAGCAGTTCTTC. V is TRBV5-6 and J is TRBJ2-1, with a weak D call TRBD2 (6 bases). The CDR3 sequence is 15 residues long. V was shortened by 4 bases and J by 2 bases, with 13 bases between the two germline ends. Germline loops: CDR1 SGHDT, CDR2 YYEEEE.

The V and J genes are TRBV6-4 and TRBJ2-3; D is possibly TRBD1 or TRBD2 (5 bases each). Germline-derived CDR1 and CDR2 are MRHNA and SNTAGT. V was pared by 6 bases and J by 2 bases, with 9 bases between. The CDR3 is 13 amino acids. This chain's CDR3 is CASSTGPTDTQYF. In DNA, the CDR3 is TGTGCCAGCAGCACGGGGCCCACAGATACGCAGTATTTT.

This clonotype was found a few times. The genes are TRBV25-1 and TRBJ2-1, with TRBD1 as a possible D gene (6 bases). Trimming took off 4 bases at V and 8 bases at J, with 12 bases between the two ends. This CDR3 region has 13 residues. Germline V gene data show CDR1 as MGHDK and CDR2 as SYGVNS. The CDR3 is CASSGARGYEQFF. The CDR3 nucleotides are TGTGCCAGCAGTGGCGCCAGGGGCTATGAGCAGTTCTTC.

The gene calls are TRBV7-6 and TRBJ1-2, with D possibly matching TRBD1 (6 bases). The length of the CDR3 is 12 residues. Germline V gene sequence: CDR1 SGHVS, CDR2 FNYEAQ. V was clipped by 2 bases and J by 8 bases, with 9 bases between them. CDR3 nucleotide sequence: TGTGCCAGCAGCTTACGGGGGGCAGGCTACACCTTC. Protein product: CASSLRGAGYTF.

This clonotype has only a few counts. This chain joins TRBV18 and TRBJ2-7; maybe TRBD1 (5 bases). In germline, CDR1 is KGHSH, CDR2 LQKENI. The CDR3 is made up of 14 amino acids. V was clipped by 3 bases and J by 9 bases, with 18 bases between them. The CDR3 DNA sequence: TGTGCCAGCTCACCCCAGGGAACGACAGAAGGGCAGTACTTC. This sequence encodes CASSPQGTTEGQYF.

The V and J genes are TRBV6-5 and TRBJ2-7, with D possibly being TRBD2 (5 bases). The CDR3 consists of 12 residues. The germline V gene encodes CDR1 MNHEY and CDR2 SVGAGI. V was clipped by 6 bases and J by 4 bases, with 10 bases between them. The CDR3 spells CASRHGVYEQYF. CDR3 DNA: TGTGCCAGCAGACACGGGGTTTACGAGCAGTACTTC.

The sample holds a few counts of this clonotype. V and J are TRBV6-5 and TRBJ2-7; the D gene is possibly TRBD1 (5 bases). The germline gives CDR1 MNHEY, CDR2 SVGAGI. The ends were cut back, 6 bases at V and 1 base at J, with 13 bases in the middle. The CDR3 consists of 14 residues. In DNA, the CDR3 is TGTGCCAGCAGCTATGTACAGGTATCCTACGAGCAGTACTTC. As protein: CASSYVQVSYEQYF.

The rearrangement joins TRBV19 to TRBJ1-1, with 9 bases identical to TRBD1. This CDR3 contains 14 residues. The V gene end was trimmed by 10 bases and the J gene end by 0 bases; junction bases not matched to a gene: 6. Germline values: CDR1 LNHDA, CDR2 SQIVND (reference sequence). The CDR3 DNA reads TGTGCCACCGGGACAGGGCGGATGAACACTGAAGCTTTCTTT. Its translation: CATGTGRMNTEAFF.